This T cell receptor beta chain was recorded in a study of blood T cell repertoires in COVID-19. Profiling relied on immunoSEQ multiplex PCR, and the TCRdb table lists in-frame clones only, not all of them. The sample has a few hundred thousand clones, around 90% seen once; the top ten hold around 18%. Which cohort a participant joined came from the clinical history participants gave. Recovered status applied to Cohort 3 donors who had two consecutive negative PCRs. It also applied to those with clearance or with symptom resolution. Germline CDR1 SQVTM, CDR2 ANQGSEA. There are 12 residues in the CDR3. V shed 4 bases and J shed 5 bases, with 12 bases lying between them.

The sequenced material came from PBMCs or T cells enriched from blood (not recorded which). This clonotype was sampled from a woman aged 30 to 39 who had recovered from COVID-19. J is TRBJ2-7 and V is TRBV29-1, with D maybe TRBD2 (5 bases). CDR3 residues: CSVVLVLNEQYF. CDR3 in DNA: TGCAGCGTTGTACTAGTTCTAAACGAGCAGTACTTC.